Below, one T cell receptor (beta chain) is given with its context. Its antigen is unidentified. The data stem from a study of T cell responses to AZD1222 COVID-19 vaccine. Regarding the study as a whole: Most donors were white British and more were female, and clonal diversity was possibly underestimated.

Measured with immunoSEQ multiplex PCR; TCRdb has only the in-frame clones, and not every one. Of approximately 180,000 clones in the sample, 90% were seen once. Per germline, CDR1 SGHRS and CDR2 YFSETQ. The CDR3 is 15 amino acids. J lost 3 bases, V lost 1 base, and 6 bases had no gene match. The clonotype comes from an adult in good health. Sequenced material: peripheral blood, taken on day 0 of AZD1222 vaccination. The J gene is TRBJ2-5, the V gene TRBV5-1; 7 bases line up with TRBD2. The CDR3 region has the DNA TGCGCCAGCAGCTTGCATTTGGCGGGGGAAGAGACCCAGTACTTC. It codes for CASSLHLAGEETQYF.